The rows below give T cell receptor beta chains drawn from one sample of a study of blood T cell repertoires in COVID-19. TCRdb's table, derived via immunoSEQ multiplex PCR, lists solely in-frame clones and lacks some. The top ten hold roughly 2% of the sample, which has roughly 400,000 clones, approximately 85% seen once. Sample: PBMCs or T cells enriched from blood (not recorded which). The receptors derive from a woman aged 40 to 50 with acute COVID-19. The conserved cysteine and the conserved F or W are not part of the CDR3 here. Clone size, where shown, is once, few, many, or a class for clones that have expanded.

J,V,size,CDR3
TRBJ2-7,TRBV2,.,ASSEQGTYEQY
TRBJ1-2,TRBV4-1,.,ASSRGGANYGYT
TRBJ2-1,TRBV3-1/TRBV3-2,.,ASSLGTSWSYNEQF
TRBJ2-5,TRBV15,.,ATSRGGKETQY
TRBJ1-1,TRBV30,once,AWSWDRGDTEAF
TRBJ2-5,TRBV5-5,once,ASSLDGGTQY
TRBJ2-3,TRBV12-3/TRBV12-4,once,ASMAGGTDTQY
TRBJ1-2,TRBV4-1,once,AGMGGKRRGYT
TRBJ1-3,TRBV19,.,ASSRQTFSGNTIY
TRBJ1-3,TRBV3-1/TRBV3-2,few,ASSQDLGPGNTIY
TRBJ1-1,TRBV7-9,once,ASSYLTGTNTEAF
TRBJ1-2,TRBV6-5,.,ASSMDREGYGYT
TRBJ2-3,TRBV9,.,ASSVDGTSSTDTQY
TRBJ1-1,TRBV5-1,.,ASSLVPGQGTEAF
TRBJ1-3,TRBV11-2,.,ASSLGQDSGNTIY
TRBJ2-2,TRBV12-3/TRBV12-4,.,ASSLPGGELF
TRBJ1-3,TRBV7-9,.,ASSRHQAGVDTIY
TRBJ2-7,TRBV5-4,.,ASSWGQGAYEQY
TRBJ1-3,TRBV7-9,few,ASSLDNSGNTIY
TRBJ1-5,TRBV29-1,once,SVGQGAHQPQH
TRBJ1-5,TRBV29-1,.,SVGDSTSNQPQH
TRBJ2-7,TRBV12-3/TRBV12-4,.,ASSLSRDEQY
TRBJ1-2,TRBV7-9,few,ASSLGGRGANYGYT
TRBJ1-1,TRBV10-3,.,AISDRSNGNTEAF
TRBJ1-1,TRBV5-6,.,ASSFFSSLNTEAF
TRBJ2-1,TRBV29-1,.,SVDIGLAGIYEQF
TRBJ2-1,TRBV27,.,ASRPSVGASYNEQF
TRBJ1-5,TRBV15,.,ATSPGEQPQH
TRBJ2-7,TRBV18,.,ASSPTSGVPYEQY
TRBJ1-1,TRBV4-1,.,ASSQEAGVNTEAF
TRBJ1-5,TRBV4-1,.,ASSQDGGVAGNQPQH
TRBJ2-5,TRBV2,.,ASSERANQETQY
TRBJ2-5,TRBV5-1,.,ASSLWTTQETQY
TRBJ1-5,TRBV30,.,AWNGGNNQPQH
TRBJ2-7,TRBV12-3/TRBV12-4,.,ASSLTRTYEQY
TRBJ2-7,TRBV5-4,.,ASSWSGGAYEQY
TRBJ2-3,TRBV24-1,.,ATSDRKSIAEDTQY
TRBJ1-3,TRBV19,once,ASSTRQNTIY
TRBJ1-5,TRBV10-3,once,AISGGTGAGPQH